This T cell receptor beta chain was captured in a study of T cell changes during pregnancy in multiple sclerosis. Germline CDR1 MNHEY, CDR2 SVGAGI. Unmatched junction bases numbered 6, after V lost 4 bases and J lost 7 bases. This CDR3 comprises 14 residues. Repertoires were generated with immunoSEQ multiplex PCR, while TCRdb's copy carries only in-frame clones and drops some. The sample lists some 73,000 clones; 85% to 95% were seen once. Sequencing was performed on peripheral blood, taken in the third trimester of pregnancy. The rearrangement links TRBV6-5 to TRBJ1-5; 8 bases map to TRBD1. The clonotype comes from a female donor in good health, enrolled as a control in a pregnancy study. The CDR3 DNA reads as TGTGCCAGCAGTTTCGGACAGGGTGGGCAGCCCCAGCATTTT. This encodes CASSFGQGGQPQHF.